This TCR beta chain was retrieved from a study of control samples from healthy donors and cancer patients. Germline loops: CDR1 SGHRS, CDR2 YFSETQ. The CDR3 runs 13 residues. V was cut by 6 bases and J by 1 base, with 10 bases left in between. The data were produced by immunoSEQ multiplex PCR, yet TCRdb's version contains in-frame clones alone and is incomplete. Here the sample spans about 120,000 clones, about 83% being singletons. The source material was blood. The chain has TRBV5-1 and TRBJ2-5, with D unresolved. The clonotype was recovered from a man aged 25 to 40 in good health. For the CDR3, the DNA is TGCGCCAGCACAATCGGGCCCCAAGAGACCCAGTACTTC. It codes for CASTIGPQETQYF. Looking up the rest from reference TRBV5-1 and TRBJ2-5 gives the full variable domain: KAGVTQTPRYLIKTRGQQVTLSCSPISGHRSVSWYQQTPGQGLQFLFEYFSETQRNKGNFPGRFSGRQFSNSRSEMNVSTLELGDSALYLCASTIGPQETQYFGPGTRLLVL.